This T cell receptor beta chain was observed in a study of CD8+CD57+ T cells in acquired aplastic anemia. Investigators profiled TCR beta VDJ and CDR3 from genomic DNA template. TCRdb processed the reads anew with MiXCR; each CDR3 protein has one entry. Among 150,000 to 200,000 distinct CDR3 sequences listed, 64% were seen once. Study findings and constraints: The number of CD8+ CDR3 sequences shared by patients and controls was about 27. CD8+ Simpson's diversity showed no significant patient-control difference.

Trimming shortened V by 4 bases and J by 0 bases, and 13 bases separated the two germline ends. CDR1 is SGHVS, CDR2 FQNEAQ, per germline. This CDR3 spans 15 amino acids. Points on this clonotype: What it recognizes is unknown.

The chain carries TRBV7-8 and TRBJ2-7; TRBD1 might be the D (6 bases). The sequenced material came from sorted CD4+, CD8+, or CD8+CD57+ T cells (not recorded which) from PBMCs. The clonotype originates from a human donor with severe aplastic anemia or a healthy control (not recorded which). CDR3 amino acids: CASSSQGAGSYEQYF. Written as DNA, the CDR3 is TGTGCCAGCAGCTCACAGGGCGCTGGCTCCTACGAGCAGTACTTC.